This TCR beta chain stems from a study of T cell responses to AZD1222 COVID-19 vaccine. Here immunoSEQ multiplex PCR was the method, and the copy in TCRdb shows in-frame clones only, minus some. Of roughly 150,000 clones in the sample, 88% were seen once. The CDR3 loop spans 14 amino acids. V trimming: 1 base; J trimming: 7 bases; junction bases outside the gene matches: 3. The germline V gene encodes CDR1 MDHEN and CDR2 SYDVKM. V usage is TRBV28 and J usage is TRBJ2-2; 7 bases line up with TRBD1. This sequence was found in an adult in good health. The starting material was peripheral blood, obtained on day 0 of AZD1222 vaccination. The CDR3 is CASSLYRGGGELFF. DNA of the CDR3: TGTGCCAGCAGTTTATACAGGGGCGGCGGGGAGCTGTTTTTT.